These 26 T cell receptor beta chains share one sample of origin, sequenced in a study of control samples from healthy donors and cancer patients. Some clones are missing from TCRdb's copy, which holds only in-frame ones; the method was immunoSEQ multiplex PCR. The sample contains about 130,000 clones, 92% of which appear only once. The sequencing input was blood. The receptors were gathered from a woman in her forties or fifties in good health.

The chain combines TRBV29-1 with TRBJ2-3; unclear D gene. The CDR3 runs 13 residues. CDR1 SQVTM and CDR2 ANQGSEA come from the germline V gene. V lost 4 bases and J 5 bases, leaving 13 bases between the germline ends. In DNA form, the CDR3 reads TGCAGCGTTGGTCGTGGTAGAGGAGATACGCAGTATTTT. It yields the protein CSVGRGRGDTQYF.

This chain joins TRBV12-3 or TRBV12-4 and TRBJ2-7; TRBD1 is a possible D gene (5 bases). V was shortened by 10 bases and J by 2 bases, with 15 bases between the two germline ends. The CDR3 spans 13 residues. The CDR3 DNA reads TGTGCCACCCAAAAGGGGTTGGCCTACGAGCAGTACTTC. Encoded protein: CATQKGLAYEQYF.

V gene TRBV2 combines with J gene TRBJ1-5; D ambiguous. The V gene's germline CDR1 is SNHLY and CDR2 FYNNEI. The CDR3 contains 14 residues. V was clipped by 8 bases and J by 0 bases, with 11 bases between them. The CDR3 region is CASGQGNSNQPQHF. The CDR3 region has the DNA TGTGCCAGCGGCCAAGGGAATAGCAATCAGCCCCAGCATTTT.

This CDR3 is CATSFGHTGIGETQYF. For the CDR3, the DNA is TGTGCCACCAGTTTTGGCCACACAGGGATAGGAGAGACCCAGTACTTC. The V gene is TRBV24-1, the J gene TRBJ2-5; perhaps TRBD1 as D (6 bases). CDR1 is KGHDR and CDR2 is SFDVKD in the germline V gene. This CDR3 is built from 16 residues. V shed 6 bases and J shed 4 bases, with 20 bases lying between them.

The chain employs TRBV6-4 and TRBJ2-1, with TRBD2 matching 7 bases. Trimming removed 5 bases from V and 5 bases from J; junction bases left unmatched: 6. CDR1 is MRHNA and CDR2 is SNTAGT in the germline V gene. This CDR3 comprises 14 residues. CDR3 amino acids: CASSPFGGDNEQFF. CDR3 bases: TGTGCCAGCAGTCCTTTTGGGGGGGACAATGAGCAGTTCTTC.

The chain couples TRBV5-1 to TRBJ2-6; D is unresolved. Germline V gene lookup returns CDR1 SGHRS and CDR2 YFSETQ. V was cut by 6 bases and J by 4 bases, with 17 bases left in between. This CDR3 has 16 residues. The CDR3 sequence is CASKPGQAPGANVLTF. The DNA of the CDR3 is TGCGCCAGCAAACCCGGGCAAGCGCCCGGGGCCAACGTCCTGACTTTC.

The chain couples TRBV5-6 to TRBJ2-7; perhaps TRBD1 as D (6 bases). The CDR3 sequence is 13 residues long. Germline V gene sequence: CDR1 SGHDT, CDR2 YYEEEE. Trimming stripped 6 bases from V and 6 bases from J, with 16 bases between. The CDR3 DNA reads TGTGCCAGCATTGGGACACCGGCAGCCGAGCAGTACTTC. Its protein product is CASIGTPAAEQYF.

This chain connects TRBV6-1 to TRBJ2-7; D is unclear. The CDR3 spans 15 residues. Trimming removed 3 bases at V and 7 bases at J, with 19 bases between. Germline V gene sequence: CDR1 MNHNS, CDR2 SASEGT. CDR3 DNA: TGTGCCAGCAGTGACCTCCGGAATTTGGGTGGGGAGCAGTACTTC. The encoded protein is CASSDLRNLGGEQYF.

The chain has TRBV5-5 and TRBJ2-3; no clear D gene. Germline V gene sequence: CDR1 SGHKS, CDR2 YYEKEE (reference sequence). The CDR3 is 12 residues long. Trimming stripped 0 bases from V and 5 bases from J, with 4 bases between. The CDR3 nucleotides read TGTGCCAGCAGCTTGGAGTTAGATACGCAGTATTTT. Its translation: CASSLELDTQYF.

This chain connects TRBV29-1 to TRBJ1-2; 10 nucleotides match TRBD1. CDR3 size: 12 residues. In germline, CDR1 is SQVTM, CDR2 ANQGSEA. V shed 7 bases and J 7 bases; nucleotides not matched to a gene: 6. CDR3 amino acids: CSAFGDRGGYTF. CDR3 sequence (DNA): TGCAGCGCATTCGGGGACAGGGGTGGCTACACCTTC. Filled out from reference TRBV29-1 and TRBJ1-2, the complete variable domain reads SAVISQKPSRDICQRGTSLTIQCQVDSQVTMMFWYRQQPGQSLTLIATANQGSEATYESGFVIDKFPISRPNLTFSTLTVSNMSPEDSSIYLCSAFGDRGGYTFGSGTRLTVV.

The gene calls are TRBV18 and TRBJ1-2; maybe TRBD1 (5 bases). Germline CDR1 KGHSH, CDR2 LQKENI. This CDR3 comprises 12 residues. Trimming took 4 bases from V and 4 from J, leaving 7 bases between them. The CDR3 is CASSRGSYGYTF. CDR3 nucleotides: TGTGCCAGCTCACGGGGGAGCTATGGCTACACCTTC.

V usage is TRBV2 and J usage is TRBJ1-2; no clear D. The germline V and J ends were trimmed by 6 bases and 4 bases, with 18 bases remaining between them. CDR1 is SNHLY and CDR2 is FYNNEI in the germline V gene. The length of the CDR3 is 15 residues. The CDR3 loop reads CASSQQNPAVYGYTF. The CDR3 coding sequence is TGTGCCAGCAGCCAACAGAACCCAGCGGTCTATGGCTACACCTTC. Full variable domain (remainder filled in from reference TRBV2 and TRBJ1-2): EPEVTQTPSHQVTQMGQEVILRCVPISNHLYFYWYRQILGQKVEFLVSFYNNEISEKSEIFDDQFSVERPDGSNFTLKIRSTKLEDSAMYFCASSQQNPAVYGYTFGSGTRLTVV.

V gene TRBV12-3 or TRBV12-4 combines with J gene TRBJ2-7, with unresolved D. The CDR3 has 13 amino acids. Trimming took 1 base from V and 7 from J, leaving 11 bases between them. CDR3 bases: TGTGCCAGCAGTTTAGGGCGGTTGGGAGAGCAGTACTTC. Translating gives CASSLGRLGEQYF.

The DNA for the CDR3 is TGTGCCAGCAGCCCCGGCCTCTTAGGATACGAGCAGTACTTC. This translates into CASSPGLLGYEQYF. The rearrangement joins TRBV7-2 to TRBJ2-7; no reliable D call. V shed 5 bases and J shed 4 bases, with 15 bases lying between them. CDR1 and CDR2 from the germline V gene are SGHTA and FQGNSA. The CDR3 totals 14 residues.

This sequence joins TRBV28 and TRBJ2-7; maybe TRBD2 (6 bases). Germline CDR1 reads MDHEN; CDR2 reads SYDVKM. V was clipped by 8 bases and J by 6 bases, with 8 bases between them. CDR3 length: 10 amino acids. The CDR3 sequence is CASGRGEQYF. Here the CDR3 DNA reads TGTGCCAGCGGGCGGGGCGAGCAGTACTTC. Looking up the rest from reference TRBV28 and TRBJ2-7 gives the full variable domain: DVKVTQSSRYLVKRTGEKVFLECVQDMDHENMFWYRQDPGLGLRLIYFSYDVKMKEKGDIPEGYSVSREKKERFSLILESASTNQTSMYLCASGRGEQYFGPGTRLTVT.

The chain carries TRBV4-2 and TRBJ1-5; D is unclear. Between the trimmed V and J ends, which lost 0 bases and 4 bases, there was a span of 7 bases. The CDR3 loop spans 14 amino acids. CDR1 and CDR2 from the germline V gene are LGHNA and YNFKEQ. The CDR3 sequence is CASSQEAENQPQHF. The DNA of the CDR3 is TGTGCCAGCAGCCAAGAGGCAGAAAATCAGCCCCAGCATTTT.

This clone was seen just once. DNA for the CDR3: TGTGCCAGCAGCCAGGCTCGTTATAGCAATCAGCCCCAGCATTTT. Translated: CASSQARYSNQPQHF. This chain connects TRBV28 to TRBJ1-5; D remains unclear. The germline CDR1 and CDR2 sequences are MDHEN and SYDVKM. CDR3 length equals 15 residues. V shed 6 bases and J shed 0 bases, with 12 bases lying between them.

The chain is built from TRBV6-1 and TRBJ2-5; 7 bases align to TRBD2. Looked up from germline, CDR1 is MNHNS and CDR2 is SASEGT. This CDR3 is built from 14 residues. V shed 1 base and J 2 bases; nucleotides not matched to a gene: 1. The chain's CDR3 is CASSEGAGQETQYF. The CDR3 coding sequence is TGTGCCAGCAGTGAAGGAGCGGGGCAAGAGACCCAGTACTTC.

In regard to this clone: The identical CDR3 is also encoded by other nucleotide sequences in the sample. The V gene is TRBV2, the J gene TRBJ1-2, with D maybe TRBD1 (6 bases). CDR3 size: 15 residues. V lost 3 bases to trimming and J lost 5 bases, with 16 bases between them. Germline CDR1 SNHLY, CDR2 FYNNEI. The CDR3 DNA follows: TGTGCCAGCAGTGAGGAGGGGGTGGGGGGTTATGGCTACACCTTC. Its translation is CASSEEGVGGYGYTF.

The chain uses TRBV6-1 and TRBJ2-1, with 7 nucleotides matching TRBD2. Germline CDR1 and CDR2: MNHNS and SASEGT. V was pared by 4 bases and J by 0 bases, with 6 bases of the junction left unmatched. This CDR3 comprises 16 residues. In nucleotides, the CDR3 is TGTGCCAGCAGTGCTTCCACTAGCGTCTCCTACAATGAGCAGTTCTTC. Its translation is CASSASTSVSYNEQFF.

This rearrangement joins TRBV29-1 to TRBJ2-2; possibly TRBD2 for D (5 bases). In germline, CDR1 is SQVTM, CDR2 ANQGSEA. V lost 5 bases and J lost 3, with 13 bases in between. The CDR3 runs to 14 residues. As DNA, the CDR3 is TGCAGCGTTCACACCGACGGGGACACCGGGGAGCTGTTTTTT. Its translation is CSVHTDGDTGELFF.

The chain has TRBV5-1 and TRBJ2-1; weak D call: TRBD2 (5 bases). CDR1 and CDR2 from the germline V gene are SGHRS and YFSETQ. V was clipped by 2 bases and J by 0 bases, with 9 bases between them. This CDR3 is built from 15 residues. CDR3 in DNA: TGCGCCAGCAGCTTAAGGGAGAGCTCCTACAATGAGCAGTTCTTC. Protein: CASSLRESSYNEQFF.

This sequence joins TRBV6-1 and TRBJ1-1; the D gene is possibly TRBD1 (6 bases). Between the trimmed V and J ends, which lost 2 bases and 4 bases, there was a span of 8 bases. The CDR3 runs 13 residues. CDR1 is MNHNS and CDR2 is SASEGT in the germline V gene. The DNA for the CDR3 is TGTGCCAGCAGTGAAAGGGGGAGCACTGAAGCTTTCTTT. Protein sequence: CASSERGSTEAFF.

This clone was detected only once. The chain recombines TRBV18 with TRBJ1-1, with unresolved D. The ends were cut back, 0 bases at V and 0 bases at J, with 8 bases in the middle. Germline values: CDR1 KGHSH, CDR2 LQKENI. The CDR3 loop spans 15 amino acids. The CDR3 protein is CASSPPSPMNTEAFF. Here the CDR3 DNA reads TGTGCCAGCTCACCACCTAGCCCCATGAACACTGAAGCTTTCTTT.

This chain uses TRBV5-5 with TRBJ2-2; 9 nucleotides line up with TRBD1. Unmatched junction bases numbered 10, after V lost 4 bases and J lost 6 bases. The CDR3 length is 16 residues. Germline CDR1 SGHKS, CDR2 YYEKEE (reference sequence). The CDR3 is CASSGTGTGYAGELFF. CDR3 coding DNA: TGTGCCAGCAGCGGAACCGGGACAGGGTACGCCGGGGAGCTGTTTTTT.

The rearrangement links TRBV5-1 to TRBJ2-3; TRBD2 matches 7 bases. V lost 4 bases, J lost 3 bases, and 8 bases stayed unmatched. This CDR3 spans 15 amino acids. Looked up from germline, CDR1 is SGHRS and CDR2 is YFSETQ. In DNA, the CDR3 is TGCGCCAGCAGCCCATCTACGCGGGGGACAGATACGCAGTATTTT. It translates to CASSPSTRGTDTQYF.